Listed below are T cell receptor beta chains from one sample, sequenced in a study of cytomegalovirus exposure and HLA in healthy donors. Only in-frame clones appear in the TCRdb table, and some are missing; sequencing was by immunoSEQ multiplex PCR. This table holds 95,000 to 120,000 clones, around 95% found once. The sequenced sample was PBMCs. All receptors come from a woman between 18 and 30 years old in good health and CMV-seronegative. The CDR3 runs from the conserved cysteine through the conserved F or W. The D gene is left open where the match is weak.

J,D,V,DNA,CDR3
TRBJ1-3,TRBD1,TRBV4-1,TGCGCCAGCAGCTCTCCCGACAGGGGCTCTGGAAACACCATATATTTT,CASSSPDRGSGNTIYF
TRBJ2-7,TRBD1,TRBV2,TGTGCCAGCAGTGGAGAGACAGGGCCTTTCCTCGACGAGCAGTACTTC,CASSGETGPFLDEQYF
TRBJ2-5,.,TRBV9,TGTGCCAGCAGCGTAGGGGCCAGGGACCAAGAGACCCAGTACTTC,CASSVGARDQETQYF
TRBJ2-3,.,TRBV6-1,TGTGCCAGCACGGTGGCTAGCACGAGGGCAGATACGCAGTATTTT,CASTVASTRADTQYF
TRBJ2-5,TRBD2,TRBV27,TGTGCCAGCACCAGACGGGGGGGTCGAGGGGAGACCCAGTACTTC,CASTRRGGRGETQYF
TRBJ1-1,TRBD1,TRBV6-5,TGTGCCAGCAGTACCCTACAGGGGGCGGACACTGAAGCTTTCTTT,CASSTLQGADTEAFF
TRBJ2-3,TRBD2,TRBV6-4,TGTGCCAGCAGTGACGGGACTAGCGGGGGGTCAGATACGCAGTATTTT,CASSDGTSGGSDTQYF
TRBJ1-2,.,TRBV19,TGTGCCAGTAGTATGGGGGGGGCATATGGCTACACCTTC,CASSMGGAYGYTF
TRBJ1-2,.,TRBV6-5,TGTGCCAGCAGTTATGCACAGGTTCGGTATGGCTACACCTTC,CASSYAQVRYGYTF
TRBJ2-3,.,TRBV19,TGTGCCAGTAGTACCTTCCCGGGTCGGAGAACAGATACGCAGTATTTT,CASSTFPGRRTDTQYF
TRBJ2-7,.,TRBV27,TGTGCCAGCAGTTTGGGTCGATCACGGAGGGAGCAGTACTTC,CASSLGRSRREQYF